The 9 T cell receptor beta chains listed next were all sequenced from one sample in a study of vaccination and CD4 T cells after COVID-19. An Oncomine TCR Beta short-read assay was used to sequence the DNA from cultured CD4+ T cells. TCRdb ran MiXCR on the PCR reads and lists one entry per CDR3 protein. The sample yields under 15,000 distinct CDR3 sequences, approximately 46% seen once. These receptors' targets are unknown. This sample's treatment: roughly ten-day PBMC culture with coronavirus spike peptide pools or control peptides (ViraFEST assay). The source material was CD4+ T cells from blood, cultured in vitro. These TCRs come from a human donor who had recovered from COVID-19.

The chain links TRBV7-3 to TRBJ2-1; D is perhaps TRBD2 (6 bases). V was pared by 0 bases and J by 6 bases, with 9 bases between. CDR3 length: 14 residues. Germline loops: CDR1 SGHTA, CDR2 FQGTGA. The CDR3 DNA reads as TGTGCCAGCAGCTTAACCCCTAGCGTCAATGAGCAGTTCTTC. It encodes CASSLTPSVNEQFF.

The CDR3 DNA is TGTGCCAGCAGCCCCCTCCAGGCGTGGGAGACCCAGTACTTC. Amino acid sequence: CASSPLQAWETQYF. The chain has TRBV7-2 and TRBJ2-5; D is ambiguous. V shed 5 bases and J shed 5 bases, with 15 bases lying between them. Germline loops: CDR1 SGHTA, CDR2 FQGNSA. The CDR3 extends over 14 amino acids.

This clonotype showed up just a few times. This chain joins TRBV6-1 and TRBJ2-4; TRBD1 might be the D (6 bases). V was trimmed by 6 bases and J by 7 bases, leaving 13 bases between them. CDR1 and CDR2 (germline): MNHNS, SASEGT. CDR3 length equals 13 residues. The CDR3 bases are TGTGCCAGCAGACTAGACAGGTGGAACATTCAGTACTTC. As protein: CASRLDRWNIQYF.

The chain uses TRBV6-1 and TRBJ1-6; TRBD1 is a possible D gene (6 bases). CDR1 is MNHNS, CDR2 SASEGT, per germline. V dropped 7 bases and J dropped 5 bases, with 12 bases sitting between them. CDR3 length: 14 amino acids. The CDR3 region is CASNRDGNNSPLHF. The CDR3 region has the DNA TGTGCCAGCAACAGGGATGGGAATAATTCACCCCTCCACTTT.

For the CDR3, the DNA is TGTGCCAGCAGGCCGGGACAGGGGGCTGCGGGGGCCAACGTCCTGACTTTC. Amino acid sequence: CASRPGQGAAGANVLTF. The chain employs TRBV2 and TRBJ2-6; 12 nucleotides agree with TRBD1. Germline CDR1 and CDR2: SNHLY and FYNNEI. The CDR3 covers 17 residues. The trim removed 6 bases at V and 4 bases at J, leaving 7 bases unmatched.

The gene calls are TRBV6-1 and TRBJ2-2; 8 nucleotides agree with TRBD2. This CDR3 has 15 amino acids. Germline V CDR1 and CDR2: MNHNS, SASEGT. Unmatched junction bases numbered 7, after V lost 6 bases and J lost 4 bases. CDR3 nucleotide sequence: TGTGCCAGCAGCCGGGGGGGCAGGGGCACCGGGGAGCTGTTTTTT. Protein: CASSRGGRGTGELFF.

This clonotype has more than one count but fewer than ten. The rearrangement links TRBV6-5 to TRBJ1-3; D might be TRBD1 (6 bases). Between the trimmed V and J ends, which lost 4 bases and 1 base, there was a span of 11 bases. CDR3 length equals 15 residues. Per germline, CDR1 MNHEY and CDR2 SVGAGI. The CDR3 DNA reads TGTGCCAGCAGTTCCCAACAGGGATCTGGAAACACCATATATTTT. It specifies CASSSQQGSGNTIYF.

This sequence joins TRBV19 and TRBJ1-2; D unresolved. Germline CDR1 reads LNHDA; CDR2 reads SQIVND (reference sequence). This CDR3 has 15 amino acids. V shed 4 bases and J shed 5 bases, with 17 bases lying between them. CDR3 sequence reads: CASSTQPSTGYGYTF. In DNA form, the CDR3 reads TGTGCCAGTAGTACCCAGCCCTCTACTGGATATGGCTACACCTTC.

This CDR3 is CASESDGQGGKTQYF. For the CDR3, the DNA is TGTGCCAGCGAATCCGATGGACAGGGCGGGAAGACCCAGTACTTC. J is TRBJ2-5 and V is TRBV25-1, with 8 bases fitting TRBD1. V was clipped by 8 bases and J by 6 bases; unmatched bases: 14. The CDR3 loop spans 15 amino acids. Germline assignment: CDR1 MGHDK and CDR2 SYGVNS.